The table lists the clone carrying this T cell receptor beta chain with a count of one. The data originate from a study of cytomegalovirus exposure and HLA in healthy donors. At the level of the study: Per a later analysis, the roughly 670 first-cohort and 100 to 150 validation repertoires shared one platform.

The CDR3 is made up of 15 amino acids. J lost 0 bases, V lost 0 bases, and 3 bases had no gene match. Germline V gene data show CDR1 as SGHNT and CDR2 as YYREEE (reference sequence). The roughly 120-subject validation cohort, separate from the roughly 670-subject first cohort, included the donors. Produced via immunoSEQ multiplex PCR; TCRdb's table is partial and in-frame only. Of approximately 140,000 clones listed, roughly four fifths are singletons. Sequencing was carried out using PBMCs. This receptor was identified in a woman in her twenties or thirties in good health and CMV-seronegative. The chain combines TRBV5-4 with TRBJ2-7; TRBD1 matches at 7 bases. This CDR3 is CASSLGSGGSYEQYF. DNA for the CDR3: TGTGCCAGCAGCTTGGGTTCAGGGGGCTCCTACGAGCAGTACTTC. The full variable domain, rest sourced from reference TRBV5-4 and TRBJ2-7, is ETGVTQSPTHLIKTRGQQVTLRCSSQSGHNTVSWYQQALGQGPQFIFQYYREEENGRGNFPPRFSGLQFPNYSSELNVNALELDDSALYLCASSLGSGGSYEQYFGPGTRLTVT.